Reported below is one T cell receptor beta chain. The antigen is unknown. These data come from a study of post-analysis software for immune sequencing data. Study details: The study covered relapsing-remitting, secondary progressive and progressive-relapsing courses of multiple sclerosis. Study findings and constraints: A handful of TRBV segments were significantly more frequent in patients than in controls. TRBV5-6, TRBV5-1 and TRBV20-1 were among these segments. Relative to controls, patients with multiple sclerosis showed significantly lower normalized Chao1 diversity. When the samples were clustered directly with F measure, those that had been prepared in the same batch showed strong co-clustering.

V lost 5 bases, J lost 0 bases, and 9 bases stayed unmatched. This CDR3 is 19 amino acids long. CDR1 SGHTA and CDR2 FQGNSA come from the germline V gene. Unique molecular identifiers were built into the TCR beta cDNA libraries. The yield from roughly 1 to 10 million T cells was roughly 500,000 cDNA molecules in total. MiXCR, applied by TCRdb to the PCR reads, yields one record per CDR3 protein. The sample has roughly 410,000 distinct CDR3 sequences; less than 40% are singletons. Sample: blood. This chain links TRBV7-2 with TRBJ2-3; 15 bases are a match to TRBD2. The receptor comes from a girl aged 10-17 years with multiple sclerosis. The CDR3 region has the DNA TGTGCCAGCAGCCCGGGACTAGCGGGGGGTCTCTGGAGCACAGATACGCAGTATTTT. It specifies CASSPGLAGGLWSTDTQYF.